The rows below give T cell receptor beta chains drawn from one sample of a study of Graves' ophthalmopathy and Graves' hyperthyroidism. Each CDR3 protein is one row after TCRdb ran MiXCR on the multiplex PCR reads. The table lists about 480,000 distinct CDR3 sequences, around 15% of them singletons. What was sequenced was blood. The receptors originated from a woman younger than 45 with Graves' ophthalmopathy. Each CDR3 is given with its conserved first and last residue. D genes are given only for firm matches. Expanded clones are given a class, and other clones once, few, many or no size at all.

cdr3_length	v_call	d_call	clone_size	j_call	cdr3_nt	cdr3_aa
16	TRBV5-4	TRBD2	many	TRBJ2-7	TGTGCCAGCAGTGTTGAACAGCGGGACCCCTCCTACGAGCAGTACTTC	CASSVEQRDPSYEQYF
17	TRBV2	NA	many	TRBJ2-2	TGTGCCAGCAGTGAACGTCTGCGGCAGGGAAACACCGGGGAGCTGTTTTTT	CASSERLRQGNTGELFF
14	TRBV18	NA	NA	TRBJ2-5	TGTGCCAGCTCTCCCGGGGTCCCGGGGAGGACCCAGTACTTC	CASSPGVPGRTQYF
15	TRBV5-8	TRBD2	many	TRBJ2-2	TGTGCCAGCAGTCGACTAGCGGGGGGCACCGGGGAGCTGTTTTTT	CASSRLAGGTGELFF
13	TRBV28	NA	many	TRBJ2-5	TGTGCCAGCAGGCGGGCAGCGCAAGAGACCCAGTACTTC	CASRRAAQETQYF
14	TRBV5-1	NA	many	TRBJ2-7	TGCGCCAGCAGCTTGTTACGGGGAGACTACGAGCAGTACTTC	CASSLLRGDYEQYF
12	TRBV28	NA	many	TRBJ2-5	TGTGCCGTCAGGACAGCTCAAGAGACCCAGTACTTC	CAVRTAQETQYF
14	TRBV10-3	NA	many	TRBJ2-7	TGTGCCATCAGTGAATGGACGGTGTTGGGGGAGCAGTACTTC	CAISEWTVLGEQYF
13	TRBV12-3/TRBV12-4	NA	many	TRBJ1-5	TGTGCCAGCAGTTTAGGCGTGGGTCAGCCCCAGCATTTT	CASSLGVGQPQHF
13	TRBV20-1	NA	many	TRBJ2-7	TGCAGTGTTCGTGGGAGAGGGGACTACGAGCAGTACTTC	CSVRGRGDYEQYF
15	TRBV12-3/TRBV12-4	TRBD2	many	TRBJ2-7	TGTGCCAGCAGCCGTGGGACTAGCGGGAGTGGCGAGCAGTACTTC	CASSRGTSGSGEQYF
13	TRBV19	NA	many	TRBJ1-1	TGTGCCAGCCGGCTGGGTTGGGAGGCTGAAGCTTTCTTT	CASRLGWEAEAFF
13	TRBV6-1	NA	many	TRBJ1-6	TGTGCCAGCACCCCAGGGTTAAATTCACCCCTCCACTTT	CASTPGLNSPLHF
16	TRBV12-3/TRBV12-4	TRBD2	many	TRBJ2-5	TGTGCCAGCAGTTTACCTAGCGGGAGGGCCGGAGAGACCCAGTACTTC	CASSLPSGRAGETQYF
14	TRBV28	NA	many	TRBJ2-7	TGTGCCAGCAGGGATAGGGGCCGGTCGAACGAGCAGTACTTC	CASRDRGRSNEQYF
16	TRBV5-1	TRBD1	NA	TRBJ1-5	TGCGCCAGCAGTCCAGACAGGGGGCCTCCCAATCAGCCCCAGCATTTT	CASSPDRGPPNQPQHF
16	TRBV4-1	TRBD1	many	TRBJ2-7	TGCGCCAGCAGCCGGATATCAGGGGGAAGGTGGAACGAGCAGTACTTC	CASSRISGGRWNEQYF
16	TRBV19	NA	few	TRBJ2-7	TGTGCCAGTAGCACTGGGTTGACACTAGCTACCTACGAGCAGTACTTC	CASSTGLTLATYEQYF
15	TRBV5-6	TRBD1	many	TRBJ2-7	TGTGCCAGCAGCCACGCTCCGGGACAGGTCTACGAGCAGTACTTC	CASSHAPGQVYEQYF
17	TRBV12-3/TRBV12-4	NA	many	TRBJ1-5	TGTGCCAGCAGTCCCTTCGACAGGTTTGCTAGCAATCAGCCCCAGCATTTT	CASSPFDRFASNQPQHF
12	TRBV5-8	NA	many	TRBJ1-1	TGTGCCAGCAGCTTGCCCGAGGCTAAAGCTTTCTTT	CASSLPEAKAFF
14	TRBV10-3	TRBD1	many	TRBJ2-2	TGTGCCATCAGAACCGACAGGGAACTGAAGGAGCTGTTTTTT	CAIRTDRELKELFF
13	TRBV6-5	TRBD1	many	TRBJ2-7	TGTGCCAGCAGTCAGCTGACAGGGGTTGAGCAGTACTTC	CASSQLTGVEQYF
14	TRBV28	TRBD1	many	TRBJ1-2	TGTGCCAGCAACAACCGGACAGGCCACTATGGCTACACCTTC	CASNNRTGHYGYTF
14	TRBV20-1	NA	many	TRBJ1-2	TGCAGTGCTAGAGAGGAGGGAGGGGGTCATGGCTACACCTTC	CSAREEGGGHGYTF
14	TRBV6-5	NA	many	TRBJ1-5	TGTGCCAGCAGTTACTCGAGTGGTCGGCAGCCCCAGCATTTT	CASSYSSGRQPQHF
14	TRBV15	TRBD1	few	TRBJ2-2	TGTGCCACCAGCTCCGGGACAGGGGCCGGGGAGCTGTTTTTT	CATSSGTGAGELFF
14	TRBV4-1	NA	NA	TRBJ1-3	TGCGCCAGCAGCCAAGGCAGGGGTGGAAACACCATATATTTT	CASSQGRGGNTIYF
12	TRBV19	NA	many	TRBJ1-2	TGTGCCAGTAACGACGACCGGTGGGGCTACACCTTC	CASNDDRWGYTF
15	TRBV6-1	NA	many	TRBJ1-5	TGTGCCAGCAGTACAGGTAGTCCGAGCAATCAGCCCCAGCATTTT	CASSTGSPSNQPQHF
15	TRBV19	NA	few	TRBJ2-2	TGTGCCAGTAGTATAGAATACAGGGTTTCCGGGGAGCTGTTTTTT	CASSIEYRVSGELFF
15	TRBV6-1	TRBD1	many	TRBJ1-5	TGTGCCAGCAGCCCTGGGACAGCGGGCGGGCAGCCCCAGCATTTT	CASSPGTAGGQPQHF
13	TRBV7-8	NA	NA	TRBJ1-5	TGTGCCAGCAGCTCTCAGGTCAATCAGCCCCAGCATTTT	CASSSQVNQPQHF
13	TRBV20-1	NA	once	TRBJ2-5	TGCAGTGCTAGACTAGTGCTCGAAGAGACCCAGTACTTC	CSARLVLEETQYF
14	TRBV3-1	NA	few	TRBJ2-5	TGTGCCAGCAGCCAAGATACCTATCGGGAGACCCAGTACTTC	CASSQDTYRETQYF
15	TRBV27	NA	many	TRBJ1-6	TGTGCCAGCAGTTCGGCCGGGACGGCAAATTCACCCCTCCACTTT	CASSSAGTANSPLHF
11	TRBV20-1	NA	many	TRBJ1-2	TGCAGGGGGGACGGCCTCTATGGCTACACCTTC	CRGDGLYGYTF
14	TRBV5-5	NA	few	TRBJ2-7	TGTGCCAGCAGCTTGTGGCATCCTGGCTACGAGCAGTACTTC	CASSLWHPGYEQYF
12	TRBV13	TRBD1	many	TRBJ1-1	TGTGCCAGCAGCCTAAGACAGGGTGAAGCTTTTTTT	CASSLRQGEAFF
14	TRBV7-2	NA	many	TRBJ2-7	TGTGCCAGCAGCTTAATGCGTTCTACCTACGAGCAGTACTTC	CASSLMRSTYEQYF
13	TRBV28	NA	few	TRBJ2-5	TGTGCCAGCAGGATAGCGGACTGGGAGACCCAGTACTTC	CASRIADWETQYF
12	TRBV12-3/TRBV12-4	NA	many	TRBJ1-2	TGTGCCAGCAGAGCACAGTCCTATGGCTACACCTTC	CASRAQSYGYTF
19	TRBV24-1	NA	many	TRBJ2-5	TGTGCCACCAGTGGTTTGCCTTACCCCCTCGCCGAGGGTGAAGAGACCCAGTACTTC	CATSGLPYPLAEGEETQYF